The entry below gives a single TCR beta chain sequence along with its context. The sample is drawn from a study of cytomegalovirus exposure and HLA in healthy donors. Germline V gene lookup returns CDR1 SGHTA and CDR2 FQGNSA. Germline trimming cut 5 bases from V and 4 bases from J; bases unmatched to any gene: 6. The CDR3 runs to 14 residues. Primers: 60 Vbeta forward and 13 Jbeta reverse. Measured with immunoSEQ multiplex PCR; TCRdb has only the in-frame clones, and not every one. Among about 140,000 clones, 79% were seen once, and the ten largest hold about 3.1%. The chain couples TRBV7-2 to TRBJ1-2, with 8 bases aligning to TRBD1. The material sequenced was PBMCs. The clonotype originates from a female donor in good health and CMV-seronegative. CDR3 nucleotide sequence: TGTGCCAGCAGCGGACAGGGTCTGACCTATGGCTACACCTTC. It yields the protein CASSGQGLTYGYTF.